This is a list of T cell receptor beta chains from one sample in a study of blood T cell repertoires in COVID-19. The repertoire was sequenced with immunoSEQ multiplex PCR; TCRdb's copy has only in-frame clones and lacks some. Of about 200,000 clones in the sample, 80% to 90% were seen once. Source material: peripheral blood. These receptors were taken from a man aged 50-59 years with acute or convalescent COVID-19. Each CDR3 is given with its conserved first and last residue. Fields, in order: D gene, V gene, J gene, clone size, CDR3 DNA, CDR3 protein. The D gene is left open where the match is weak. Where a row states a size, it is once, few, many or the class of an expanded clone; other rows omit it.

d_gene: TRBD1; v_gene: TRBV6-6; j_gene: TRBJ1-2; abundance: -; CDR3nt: TGTGCCAGCAGCCCCGAAGGGGGCTTGGATGGCTACACCTTC; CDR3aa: CASSPEGGLDGYTF
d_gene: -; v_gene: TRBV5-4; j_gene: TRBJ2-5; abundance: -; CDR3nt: TGTGCCAGCAGCGTGTCCTATGGGGCCAGGGAGACCCAGTACTTC; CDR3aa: CASSVSYGARETQYF
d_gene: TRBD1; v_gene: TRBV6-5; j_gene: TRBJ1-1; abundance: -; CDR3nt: TGTGCCAGCACCCGAGGGGGCGTCGCTGAAGCTTTCTTT; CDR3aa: CASTRGGVAEAFF
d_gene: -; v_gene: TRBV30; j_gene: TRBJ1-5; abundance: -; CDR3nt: TGTGCCTGGAGCTTACAGGGCAATCAGCCCCAGCATTTT; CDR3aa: CAWSLQGNQPQHF
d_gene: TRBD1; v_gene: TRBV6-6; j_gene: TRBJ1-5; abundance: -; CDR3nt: TGTGCCAGCAGTCGGGACAGCCTCAATCAGCCCCAGCATTTT; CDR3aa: CASSRDSLNQPQHF
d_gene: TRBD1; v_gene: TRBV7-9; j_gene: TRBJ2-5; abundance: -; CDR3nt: TGTGCCAGCAGCTTATTAAAGACAGGGAGTCTGGAGACCCAGTACTTC; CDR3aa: CASSLLKTGSLETQYF
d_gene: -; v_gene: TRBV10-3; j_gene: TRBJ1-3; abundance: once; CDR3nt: TGTGCCATCAGGGCAGGGAACGCTGGAAACACCATATATTTT; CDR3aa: CAIRAGNAGNTIYF
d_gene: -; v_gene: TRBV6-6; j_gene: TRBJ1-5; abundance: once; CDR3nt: TGTGCCAGCAGGCTGGAGGGGAGTGGTTATCAGCCCCAGCATTTT; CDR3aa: CASRLEGSGYQPQHF
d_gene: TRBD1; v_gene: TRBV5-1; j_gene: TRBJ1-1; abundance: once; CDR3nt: TGCGCCAGCAGCTTAGTGGCCAGGGGGACAATGAACACTGAAGCTTTCTTT; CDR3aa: CASSLVARGTMNTEAFF
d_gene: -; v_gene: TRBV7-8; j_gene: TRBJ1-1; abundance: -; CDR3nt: TGTGCCAGCAGCGGTACAGGGTATGGAGCTTTCTTT; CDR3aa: CASSGTGYGAFF
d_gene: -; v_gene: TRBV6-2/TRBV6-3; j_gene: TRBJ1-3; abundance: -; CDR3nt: TGTGCCAGCAGTTACTCTTCCGGGGGCTCTGGAAACACCATATATTTT; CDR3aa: CASSYSSGGSGNTIYF
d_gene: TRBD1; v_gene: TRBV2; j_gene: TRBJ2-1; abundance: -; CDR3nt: TGTGCCAGATCGGGACAGGGAGTGACGGAGCAGTTCTTC; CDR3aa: CARSGQGVTEQFF
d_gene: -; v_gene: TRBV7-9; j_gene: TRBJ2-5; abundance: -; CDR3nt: TGTGCCAGCACCCCCGGGAACCTTCAAGAGACCCAGTACTTC; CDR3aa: CASTPGNLQETQYF
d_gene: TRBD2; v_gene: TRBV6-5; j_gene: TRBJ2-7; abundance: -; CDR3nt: TGTGCCAGCGTAGCGGGGGGAGGTGGCGAGCAGTACTTC; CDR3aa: CASVAGGGGEQYF
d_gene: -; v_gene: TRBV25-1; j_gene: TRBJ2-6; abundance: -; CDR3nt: TGTGCCAGCAGTGATTCAGGGTCTGGGGCCAACGTCCTGACTTTC; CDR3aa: CASSDSGSGANVLTF
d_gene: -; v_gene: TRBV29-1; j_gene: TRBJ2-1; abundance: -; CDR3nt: TGCAGCGTTAATATGCTTAGCTCCTACAATGAGCAGTTCTTC; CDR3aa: CSVNMLSSYNEQFF
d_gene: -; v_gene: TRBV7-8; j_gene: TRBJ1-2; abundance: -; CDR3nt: TGTGCCAGCAGCTTAGCGGAACAGGGTTACGGCTACACCTTC; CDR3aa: CASSLAEQGYGYTF